Given below is one T cell receptor beta chain in context. Its antigen is not identified. The CDR3 is 16 amino acids. Naive CD4+ T cells were purified with Tregs depleted by CD25. Using its own MiXCR run on the 5' RACE reads, TCRdb lists one record per CDR3 protein. The sample has about 47,000 distinct CDR3 sequences; around 26% are singletons. General study results and limits: Greatest tumor Treg TCR overlap was with tumor naive CD4+ cells.

This sequence originates from a female donor with breast cancer. Sequences were obtained from naive CD4+ T cells sorted from blood. The subset is: naive CD4+ T cells, CD4+CD45RA+CD25-. The chain employs TRBV21-1 and TRBJ2-2; TRBD2 is the table's D call, not checked against the DNA. TRBV21-1 is given as a pseudogene. The CDR3 protein is CASSKDREGNTGELFF. The CDR3 coding sequence is TGTGCCAGCAGCAAAGACAGGGAGGGGAACACCGGGGAGCTGTTTTTT.